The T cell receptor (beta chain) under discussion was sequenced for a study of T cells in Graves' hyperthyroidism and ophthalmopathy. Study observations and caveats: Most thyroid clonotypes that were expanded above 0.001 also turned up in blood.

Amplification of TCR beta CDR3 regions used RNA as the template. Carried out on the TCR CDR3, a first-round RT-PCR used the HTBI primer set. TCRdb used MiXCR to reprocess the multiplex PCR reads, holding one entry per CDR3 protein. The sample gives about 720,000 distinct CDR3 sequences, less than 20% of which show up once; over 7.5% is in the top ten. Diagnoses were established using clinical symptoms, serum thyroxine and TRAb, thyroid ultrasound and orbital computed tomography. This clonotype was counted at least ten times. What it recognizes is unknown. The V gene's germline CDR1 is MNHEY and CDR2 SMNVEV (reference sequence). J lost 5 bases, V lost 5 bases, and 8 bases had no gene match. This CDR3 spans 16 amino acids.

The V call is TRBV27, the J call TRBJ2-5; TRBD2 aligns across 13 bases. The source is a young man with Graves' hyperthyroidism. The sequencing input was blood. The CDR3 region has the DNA TGTGCCAGCAGTCCGCGGACTAGCGGGAGACGGGAGACCCAGTACTTC. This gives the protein CASSPRTSGRRETQYF.